The 15 T cell receptor beta chains in this list originate from one sample, sequenced in a study of shared clonotypes between healthy human individuals. The protocol was immunoSEQ multiplex PCR, while the TCRdb copy is restricted to in-frame clones and leaves out a portion. Of around 980,000 clones listed, around 78% are singletons. Sequencing input: memory CD4+ T cells from PBMCs. Subset here: CD45RA-negative fraction. Receptor source: a man younger than 30 in good health. Some clones in this sample may be carry-over from other donors' samples.

About this clone: This sample includes further DNA sequences coding for the same CDR3. The V gene is TRBV6-5, the J gene TRBJ2-7; 8 nucleotides line up with TRBD2. Losses at the gene ends were 8 bases for V and 6 bases for J; bases not matched to a gene: 12. The CDR3 extends over 14 amino acids. Germline V lookup: CDR1 MNHEY, CDR2 SVGAGI. CDR3 sequence reads: CASSYSGTRGEQYF. DNA of the CDR3: TGTGCCAGCTCCTACTCCGGGACTAGGGGCGAGCAGTACTTC.

This clone was seen only a few times. This is likely an artifact of a read error, given a far larger clone one base away. Other nucleotide sequences in the sample specify the same CDR3. The chain carries TRBV5-4 and TRBJ1-2, with D unresolved. Trimming left V 0 bases short and J 4 bases short, with 4 bases between. The germline CDR1 and CDR2 sequences are SGHNT and YYREEE (reference sequence). The CDR3 sequence is 12 residues long. For the CDR3, the DNA is TGTGCCAGCAGCTTGGAGACCTATGGCTACACCTTC. Translated, it gives CASSLETYGYTF.

The chain combines TRBV28 with TRBJ1-2, with D unclear. CDR1 and CDR2 from the germline V gene are MDHEN and SYDVKM. This CDR3 has 15 amino acids. Deletions cut 3 bases from V and 2 bases from J, with 13 bases between. In DNA form, the CDR3 reads TGTGCCAGCAGTTTCAGGAATCGCCCGAACTATGGCTACACCTTC. It encodes CASSFRNRPNYGYTF.

CDR3: CASSLLAGGLGEQYF. The CDR3 DNA reads TGTGCCAGCAGTTTGTTAGCGGGGGGCCTAGGAGAGCAGTACTTC. The rearrangement links TRBV28 to TRBJ2-7; 10 bases map to TRBD2. This CDR3 region has 15 residues. V lost 3 bases, J lost 7 bases, and 9 bases stayed unmatched. Germline V lookup: CDR1 MDHEN, CDR2 SYDVKM.

On this clone itself: Compared with germline, one end of the junction differs, possibly owing to a read error. The chain links TRBV15 to TRBJ1-5; D is uncertain. There are 13 residues in the CDR3. Germline V lookup: CDR1 LNHNV, CDR2 YYDKDF (reference sequence). The CDR3 protein is CATSRAPEERMGF. The CDR3 DNA reads as TGTGCCACCAGCAGAGCCCCGGAGGAGAGGATGGGGTTT.

On this clone: The same CDR3 is also encoded by other DNA sequences in this sample. The genes are TRBV28 and TRBJ1-2; unclear D gene. Germline V gene sequence: CDR1 MDHEN, CDR2 SYDVKM. This CDR3 spans 13 amino acids. With 1 base removed from V and 3 bases from J, the gap between germline ends came to 6 bases. The CDR3 sequence: CASSLLTDYGYTF. CDR3 DNA sequence: TGTGCCAGCAGTTTATTAACAGACTATGGCTACACCTTC.

The chain employs TRBV28 and TRBJ1-5; a weak D match, TRBD1 (6 bases). Germline V lookup: CDR1 MDHEN, CDR2 SYDVKM. The CDR3 totals 15 residues. V was clipped by 3 bases and J by 1 base, with 10 bases between them. This CDR3 reads CASSFLGGSNQPQHF. The CDR3 region has the DNA TGTGCCAGCAGTTTTCTCGGGGGCAGCAATCAGCCCCAGCATTTT. Full variable domain (rest looked up from reference TRBV28 and TRBJ1-5): DVKVTQSSRYLVKRTGEKVFLECVQDMDHENMFWYRQDPGLGLRLIYFSYDVKMKEKGDIPEGYSVSREKKERFSLILESASTNQTSMYLCASSFLGGSNQPQHFGDGTRLSIL.

The chain links TRBV11-2 to TRBJ2-7, with a weak D call TRBD2 (6 bases). Germline CDR1 SGHAT, CDR2 FQNNGV. V lost 2 bases and J lost 3, with 11 bases in between. The CDR3 is 14 amino acids. DNA for the CDR3: TGTGCCAGCAGCTTAATACTAGCAGTCTACGAGCAGTACTTC. Its translation is CASSLILAVYEQYF.

The chain uses TRBV5-1 and TRBJ2-1; tentative D call: TRBD2 (5 bases). The ends were cut back, 4 bases at V and 4 bases at J, with 15 bases in the middle. The CDR3 has 15 amino acids. From germline, CDR1 is SGHRS and CDR2 YFSETQ. CDR3 sequence: CASSATGEPYNEQFF. The CDR3 DNA reads as TGCGCCAGCAGCGCAACTGGGGAGCCGTACAATGAGCAGTTCTTC.

The table lists this clone with a count of one. The chain couples TRBV30 to TRBJ1-3, with D uncertain. V lost 0 bases and J lost 0, with 6 bases in between. The CDR3 spans 14 residues. CDR1 is GTSNPN and CDR2 is SVGIG in the germline V gene (reference sequence). CDR3 protein: CAWSVGLSGNTIYF. For the CDR3, the DNA is TGTGCCTGGAGTGTGGGCCTCTCTGGAAACACCATATATTTT.

This clone was counted at least ten times. The rearrangement links TRBV19 to TRBJ1-3, with TRBD1 matching over 8 bases. CDR1 is LNHDA, CDR2 SQIVND, per germline (reference sequence). This CDR3 region has 16 residues. V was pared by 6 bases and J by 0 bases, with 7 bases of the junction left unmatched. The CDR3 here is CASRPQGASSGNTIYF. The CDR3 bases are TGTGCCAGTAGGCCTCAGGGGGCGAGCTCTGGAAACACCATATATTTT.

The chain joins TRBV7-2 to TRBJ2-5; D is undetermined. This CDR3 comprises 14 residues. V was shortened by 1 base and J by 2 bases, with 8 bases between the two germline ends. Looked up from germline, CDR1 is SGHTA and CDR2 is FQGNSA. The CDR3 bases are TGTGCCAGCAGCTTAGAGACCTTTCAAGAGACCCAGTACTTC. This translates into CASSLETFQETQYF.

This chain links TRBV2 with TRBJ1-1; 7 bases align to TRBD1. The V gene's germline CDR1 is SNHLY and CDR2 FYNNEI. The CDR3 runs 13 residues. V was pared by 8 bases and J by 1 base, with 4 bases of the junction left unmatched. The CDR3 loop reads CASLGQSNTEAFF. The CDR3 bases are TGTGCCAGCCTGGGACAGTCGAACACTGAAGCTTTCTTT.

The chain combines TRBV5-5 with TRBJ2-7, with a weak D call TRBD1 (6 bases). Deletions cut 0 bases from V and 4 bases from J, with 14 bases between. The CDR3 covers 15 residues. Per germline, CDR1 SGHKS and CDR2 YYEKEE (reference sequence). CDR3 coding DNA: TGTGCCAGCAGCTTGGTTCCCAGGGGCGGATACGAGCAGTACTTC. Protein: CASSLVPRGGYEQYF. The full variable domain, rest sourced from reference TRBV5-5 and TRBJ2-7, is DAGVTQSPTHLIKTRGQQVTLRCSPISGHKSVSWYQQVLGQGPQFIFQYYEKEERGRGNFPDRFSARQFPNYSSELNVNALLLGDSALYLCASSLVPRGGYEQYFGPGTRLTVT.

Only a few counts were recorded for this clone. V gene TRBV6-5 combines with J gene TRBJ2-2; D gene ambiguous. The CDR3 is 14 amino acids. The V gene lost 7 bases and the J gene lost 6 bases, with 15 bases spanning the gap. CDR1 is MNHEY and CDR2 is SVGAGI in the germline V gene. Here the CDR3 reads CASKNLDQSGELFF. In DNA form, the CDR3 reads TGTGCCAGCAAAAACTTGGACCAATCCGGGGAGCTGTTTTTT.